This TCR beta chain appears in the sequencing data of a study of blood T cell repertoires in COVID-19. Study-wide context: Acute and convalescent COVID-19 samples came from the United States, Italy and Spain.

This clone was found once. There are 16 residues in the CDR3. Germline values: CDR1 SEHNR, CDR2 FQNEAQ (reference sequence). V lost 2 bases to trimming and J lost 3 bases; unmatched junction nucleotides: 9. Authors' methods: Estimation of nucleated cell counts relied on the amplification of reference gene primers. Data came from immunoSEQ multiplex PCR; TCRdb stores just in-frame clones and leaves some out. V and J calls and clone size are those listed in that table; D and trimming were worked out from the DNA. The sample has 50,000 or so clones, around four fifths seen once; the top ten hold around 50%.

This chain connects TRBV7-9 to TRBJ2-7; 8 positions agree with TRBD1. Sequences were obtained from peripheral blood. The receptor was derived from a man aged 70 or older with acute or convalescent COVID-19. This chain's CDR3 is CASSLSGQGAFYEQYF. CDR3 nucleotides: TGTGCCAGCAGCTTAAGTGGCCAGGGGGCTTTCTACGAGCAGTACTTC.